The present T cell receptor (beta chain) was sequenced within a study of CD8+ T cells in alopecia areata. The wider study: Treatment comprised oral tofacitinib, 5 to 10 mg twice daily, in treated patients.

Treatment of the sample: oral pan-JAK inhibitor, 5-10 mg twice daily. Peripheral blood, together with lesional scalp punch biopsies, was collected from alopecia areata patients. Extraction of RNA preceded its reverse transcription into cDNA, which served as the sequencing template. The protocol was immunoSEQ multiplex PCR, while the TCRdb copy is restricted to in-frame clones and leaves out a portion. This sample has about 190,000 clones; around 66% occur once, and the top ten carry around 4.2%. Points on this clone: Its antigen remains unknown.

General study findings and limits: Tofacitinib significantly reduced both scalp clonality and expanded CD8+ clones among the top 100. Among the cells sequenced in scalp samples are also the resident alphabeta T cells of normal skin.

Germline assignment: CDR1 KGHSH and CDR2 LQKENI. The length of the CDR3 is 13 residues. V dropped 3 bases and J dropped 4 bases, with 9 bases sitting between them. The sequences come from CD4+ T cells sorted from blood, collected at week 4, from a patient treated with tofacitinib. This rearrangement joins TRBV18 to TRBJ1-2, with D maybe TRBD1 (6 bases). The receptor's source is a human donor with alopecia areata. The CDR3 sequence is CASSPSTGYGYTF. The CDR3 DNA is TGTGCCAGCTCACCGTCGACAGGCTATGGCTACACCTTC.